The 32 T cell receptor beta chains below come from one sample, sequenced in a study of cytomegalovirus exposure and HLA in healthy donors (dated by TCRdb to about 2017). Libraries were constructed by the immunoSEQ multiplex PCR assay. A mixture of 60 forward primers for TCR Vbeta segments and 13 reverse primers for TCR Jbeta segments was used in the multiplex PCR. Imported from immuneACCESS, the table was reduced by TCRdb to in-frame sequences with V and J called. These copies leave out some clones; in studies compared against another copy, an unresolved V gene accounts for under half, and the cause of the remainder is not known. The sample records 210,000 or so clones, roughly 91% of which are singletons. The ten largest clones capture roughly 1% of the sample. Sequencing input: PBMCs. The receptor source for this set is a woman under 30 in good health and CMV-seronegative.

This chain connects TRBV10-2 to TRBJ1-2, with TRBD1 as a possible D gene (5 bases). The CDR3 is 16 amino acids. Germline assignment: CDR1 WSHSY and CDR2 SAAADI. V lost 2 bases and J lost 8, with 21 bases in between. The CDR3 is CASSEGLRNPRGGYTF. The CDR3 bases are TGCGCCAGCAGTGAGGGGCTAAGGAACCCTCGGGGGGGCTACACCTTC.

V and J are TRBV30 and TRBJ1-1; no firm D call. Germline CDR1 and CDR2: GTSNPN and SVGIG (reference sequence). This CDR3 is built from 14 residues. Trimming left V 4 bases short and J 0 bases short, with 12 bases between. For the CDR3, the DNA is TGTGCCTGGACGGAGGTCAGATTGAACACTGAAGCTTTCTTT. Protein sequence: CAWTEVRLNTEAFF. The variable domain in full, with the rest retrieved from reference TRBV30 and TRBJ1-1, is SQTIHQWPATLVQPVGSPLSLECTVEGTSNPNLYWYRQAAGRGLQLLFYSVGIGQISSEVPQNLSASRPQDRQFILSSKKLLLSDSGFYLCAWTEVRLNTEAFFGQGTRLTVV.

This chain connects TRBV13 to TRBJ1-2, with TRBD1 matching 7 bases. With V trimmed by 6 bases and J by 4 bases, 8 bases remained unmatched. CDR3 length: 14 residues. Looked up from germline, CDR1 is PRHDT and CDR2 is FYEKMQ (reference sequence). The CDR3 DNA follows: TGTGCCAGCAGACTTTTACAGGGGCCCTATGGCTACACCTTC. Protein product: CASRLLQGPYGYTF.

The chain's CDR3 is CASSGGLGTGTDTQYF. Written as DNA, the CDR3 is TGTGCCAGCAGCGGAGGGCTGGGAACGGGCACAGATACGCAGTATTTT. This chain joins TRBV9 and TRBJ2-3, with TRBD2 as a possible D gene (5 bases). CDR1 is SGDLS, CDR2 YYNGEE, per germline. Trimming stripped 3 bases from V and 1 base from J, with 15 bases between. This CDR3 region has 16 residues.

The J gene is TRBJ1-5, the V gene TRBV27, with a weak D call TRBD1 (6 bases). The CDR3 covers 15 residues. V lost 4 bases, J lost 5 bases, and 15 bases lay in between. Germline assignment: CDR1 MNHEY and CDR2 SMNVEV (reference sequence). CDR3 in amino acids: CASSSRGAGYQPQHF. CDR3 nucleotides: TGTGCCAGCAGTTCCAGGGGCGCGGGTTATCAGCCCCAGCATTTT.

The rearrangement links TRBV14 to TRBJ1-2; 10 nucleotides line up with TRBD1. Trimming cost V 2 bases and J 4 bases; bases outside gene matches: 1. The CDR3 extends over 14 amino acids. The germline gives CDR1 SGHDN, CDR2 FVKESK. The CDR3 bases are TGTGCCAGCAGCCAATGGACAGGGGGCTATGGCTACACCTTC. Its translation is CASSQWTGGYGYTF.

The CDR3 nucleotides are TGTGCCAGCAGCTTAGGTAGCCAGGGGGGCTACGAGCAGTACTTC. Translated, it gives CASSLGSQGGYEQYF. The gene calls are TRBV7-9 and TRBJ2-7, with D tentatively TRBD1 (7 bases). In germline, CDR1 is SEHNR, CDR2 FQNEAQ (reference sequence). This CDR3 has 15 amino acids. V lost 1 base and J lost 3, with 13 bases in between.

This clone was detected once. This chain uses TRBV6-5 with TRBJ1-2, with TRBD1 matching 9 bases. The CDR3 totals 12 residues. With V trimmed by 7 bases and J by 7 bases, 4 bases remained unmatched. From germline, CDR1 is MNHEY and CDR2 SVGAGI. CDR3 sequence reads: CASTGDRAGYTF. As DNA, the CDR3 is TGTGCCAGCACCGGGGACAGGGCTGGCTACACCTTC.

The chain carries TRBV5-4 and TRBJ2-3; D possibly corresponds to TRBD2 (6 bases). V lost 3 bases and J lost 1, with 9 bases in between. Germline assignment: CDR1 SGHNT and CDR2 YYREEE (reference sequence). CDR3 size: 14 residues. In DNA, the CDR3 is TGTGCCAGCAGCTCACTAGCAGGCACAGATACGCAGTATTTT. Its translation is CASSSLAGTDTQYF.

This clone was observed a single time. The chain links TRBV4-1 to TRBJ2-5; D not resolved. The V end was cut by 2 bases, the J end by 5 bases, with 9 bases between. CDR3 size: 13 residues. CDR1 is MGHRA, CDR2 YSYEKL, per germline. The CDR3: CASSQWSRETQYF. The CDR3 DNA follows: TGCGCCAGCAGCCAATGGTCCCGGGAGACCCAGTACTTC.

The chain carries TRBV15 and TRBJ2-1; D is perhaps TRBD1 (5 bases). The germline V and J ends were trimmed by 5 bases and 3 bases, with 14 bases remaining between them. The CDR3 has 15 residues. Germline V CDR1 and CDR2: LNHNV, YYDKDF (reference sequence). The DNA for the CDR3 is TGTGCCACCAGCGGACCAGGGCCGATCTACAATGAGCAGTTCTTC. Translating it yields CATSGPGPIYNEQFF.

This chain joins TRBV27 and TRBJ1-1, with D unresolved. CDR3 length: 15 amino acids. Germline assignment: CDR1 MNHEY and CDR2 SMNVEV (reference sequence). The V end lost 9 bases, the J end lost 6 bases, and 23 bases lay between the germline ends. CDR3 loop: CASRTDSSPSAEAFF. CDR3 DNA: TGTGCCAGTCGGACCGATTCTTCACCTAGCGCTGAAGCTTTCTTT.

The gene calls are TRBV5-1 and TRBJ2-2; the match to TRBD1 covers 7 bases. Germline V gene lookup returns CDR1 SGHRS and CDR2 YFSETQ. The ends lost 4 bases at V and 4 bases at J; junction bases unmatched: 7. There are 15 residues in the CDR3. The CDR3 coding sequence is TGCGCCAGCAGCACCACCGGGACAGCCACCGGGGAGCTGTTTTTT. It translates to CASSTTGTATGELFF.

V gene TRBV5-1 combines with J gene TRBJ2-7; D is perhaps TRBD2 (5 bases). This CDR3 contains 14 residues. CDR1 is SGHRS, CDR2 YFSETQ, per germline. The V gene lost 4 bases and the J gene lost 0 bases, with 11 bases spanning the gap. The CDR3 sequence: CASSPRESSYEQYF. CDR3 in DNA: TGCGCCAGCAGCCCGAGGGAGAGCTCCTACGAGCAGTACTTC.

This chain joins TRBV19 and TRBJ1-4; D is unresolved. From germline, CDR1 is LNHDA and CDR2 SQIVND (reference sequence). The CDR3 consists of 13 residues. Trimming shortened V by 11 bases and J by 8 bases, and 18 bases separated the two germline ends. CDR3 coding DNA: TGTGCCGTGGCAGGATCCTCCTGGGAAAAACTGTTTTTT. This codes for CAVAGSSWEKLFF.

The V call is TRBV7-8, the J call TRBJ1-5; 9 bases are shared with TRBD1. The ends lost 0 bases at V and 4 bases at J; junction bases unmatched: 4. Germline V gives CDR1 SGHVS, CDR2 FQNEAQ. The CDR3 covers 16 residues. The CDR3 DNA reads as TGTGCCAGCAGCTTAGCACAGGGGGCGTGGAATCAGCCCCAGCATTTT. Its translation is CASSLAQGAWNQPQHF.

CDR3: CASSLFLGQAYEQYF. The CDR3 DNA reads TGCGCCAGCAGCTTGTTTTTGGGACAGGCCTACGAGCAGTACTTC. J is TRBJ2-5 and V is TRBV5-1, with 8 bases identical to TRBD1. Judging by the DNA end, TRBJ2-7 fits better; the J call may be wrong. The CDR3 spans 15 residues. Germline CDR1 is SGHRS and CDR2 is YFSETQ.

The chain joins TRBV5-1 to TRBJ2-1; 13 bases fit TRBD2. The ends lost 4 bases at V and 9 bases at J; junction bases unmatched: 13. Per the germline V gene, CDR1 is SGHRS and CDR2 is YFSETQ. There are 17 residues in the CDR3. CDR3 protein: CASSAKLAGGLKSEQFF. CDR3 DNA: TGCGCCAGCAGCGCCAAACTAGCGGGGGGGCTTAAGTCTGAGCAGTTCTTC.

A word on this clone: Within the sample, other DNA sequences also encode this same CDR3. The rearrangement joins TRBV21-1 to TRBJ1-4; whether TRBD1, the table's D call, matches the DNA was not checked. TRBV21-1 is an annotated pseudogene. The CDR3 has 17 residues. As DNA, the CDR3 is TGTGCCAGCAGCAAAGCCCCGGGAACAGGGGAGTATGAAAAACTGTTTTTT. It codes for CASSKAPGTGEYEKLFF.

This clone was recorded once. The V gene is TRBV2, the J gene TRBJ1-4, with D unclear. The CDR3 has 13 residues. V dropped 4 bases and J dropped 4 bases, with 7 bases sitting between them. The germline V gene encodes CDR1 SNHLY and CDR2 FYNNEI. This CDR3 is CASSAGYNEKLFF. As DNA, the CDR3 is TGTGCCAGCAGTGCCGGGTATAATGAAAAACTGTTTTTT.

The chain is built from TRBV6-5 and TRBJ1-3; 8 nucleotides agree with TRBD1. Germline values: CDR1 MNHEY, CDR2 SVGAGI. The V segment lost 5 bases and the J segment 3 bases; nucleotides outside the gene matches: 6. This CDR3 contains 15 residues. The DNA for the CDR3 is TGTGCCAGCAGTGGACGACAGGGGTATGGAAACACCATATATTTT. Translated, it gives CASSGRQGYGNTIYF.

The rearrangement joins TRBV5-1 to TRBJ2-7; TRBD1 is a possible D gene (6 bases). This CDR3 comprises 13 residues. Germline V gene sequence: CDR1 SGHRS, CDR2 YFSETQ. V was clipped by 1 base and J by 4 bases, with 9 bases between them. The CDR3 nucleotides are TGCGCCAGCAGCTTGCTGGACAGTTACGAGCAGTACTTC. This translates into CASSLLDSYEQYF.

V usage is TRBV27 and J usage is TRBJ2-2; 9 nucleotides match TRBD2. J lost 4 bases, V lost 3 bases, and 6 bases had no gene match. Germline CDR1 reads MNHEY; CDR2 reads SMNVEV (reference sequence). This CDR3 has 16 residues. The CDR3 bases are TGTGCCAGCAGTTTTTTAGCGGGAGATCCCACCGGGGAGCTGTTTTTT. It translates to CASSFLAGDPTGELFF.

The rearrangement joins TRBV5-4 to TRBJ1-2; TRBD1 agrees at 7 bases. Germline-derived CDR1 and CDR2 are SGHNT and YYREEE (reference sequence). V was clipped by 4 bases and J by 4 bases; unmatched bases: 7. The CDR3 has 14 residues. In nucleotides, the CDR3 is TGTGCCAGCAGCGTACAGGGGTCCAGCTATGGCTACACCTTC. This encodes CASSVQGSSYGYTF.

In its sample, this clone was seen once. This chain uses TRBV7-9 with TRBJ2-1; tentatively, D is TRBD2 (6 bases). Germline-derived CDR1 and CDR2 are SEHNR and FQNEAQ (reference sequence). The CDR3 contains 14 residues. Trimming stripped 1 base from V and 6 bases from J, with 10 bases between. Here the CDR3 reads CASSLVVGGNEQFF. The CDR3 region has the DNA TGTGCCAGCAGCTTAGTGGTGGGGGGCAATGAGCAGTTCTTC.

This sequence joins TRBV5-6 and TRBJ1-6, with D uncertain. Germline values: CDR1 SGHDT, CDR2 YYEEEE. V was shortened by 3 bases and J by 7 bases, with 11 bases between the two germline ends. CDR3 length equals 14 residues. The DNA of the CDR3 is TGTGCCAGCAGCTCGGGAGGGATCAATTCACCCCTCCACTTT. Translated, it gives CASSSGGINSPLHF. Using reference TRBV5-6 and TRBJ1-6 for the parts outside the CDR3, the full variable domain is DAGVTQSPTHLIKTRGQQVTLRCSPKSGHDTVSWYQQALGQGPQFIFQYYEEEERQRGNFPDRFSGHQFPNYSSELNVNALLLGDSALYLCASSSGGINSPLHFGNGTRLTVT.

The chain has TRBV5-1 and TRBJ2-5; 8 nucleotides align to TRBD1. The CDR3 has 15 amino acids. With 3 bases clipped from V and 1 base from J, the junction kept 5 bases outside the gene matches. Germline lookup yields CDR1 SGHRS and CDR2 YFSETQ. CDR3 residues: CASSSGQGIQETQYF. CDR3 nucleotides: TGCGCCAGCAGCTCCGGACAGGGTATCCAAGAGACCCAGTACTTC. Supplemented by reference TRBV5-1 and TRBJ2-5, the full variable domain reads KAGVTQTPRYLIKTRGQQVTLSCSPISGHRSVSWYQQTPGQGLQFLFEYFSETQRNKGNFPGRFSGRQFSNSRSEMNVSTLELGDSALYLCASSSGQGIQETQYFGPGTRLLVL.

The V gene is TRBV2, the J gene TRBJ2-6; the D is unclear. Between the trimmed V and J ends, which lost 9 bases and 0 bases, there was a span of 15 bases. Germline-derived CDR1 and CDR2 are SNHLY and FYNNEI. The CDR3 sequence is 16 residues long. CDR3 coding DNA: TGTGCCAGTGCGACATGGCCCCTCTCTGGGGCCAACGTCCTGACTTTC. It specifies CASATWPLSGANVLTF.

The chain is built from TRBV19 and TRBJ1-1; D not resolved. Trimming took off 5 bases at V and 4 bases at J, with 11 bases between the two ends. There are 13 residues in the CDR3. Germline V gene sequence: CDR1 LNHDA, CDR2 SQIVND (reference sequence). As DNA, the CDR3 is TGTGCCAGTAGTGACTGGAGGGCCACTGAAGCTTTCTTT. This gives the protein CASSDWRATEAFF. Full variable domain (missing parts from reference TRBV19 and TRBJ1-1): DGGITQSPKYLFRKEGQNVTLSCEQNLNHDAMYWYRQDPGQGLRLIYYSQIVNDFQKGDIAEGYSVSREKKESFPLTVTSAQKNPTAFYLCASSDWRATEAFFGQGTRLTVV.

This chain connects TRBV29-1 to TRBJ1-2; no clear D. The V gene lost 7 bases and the J gene lost 3 bases, with 9 bases spanning the gap. The CDR3 contains 11 residues. CDR1 is SQVTM, CDR2 ANQGSEA, per germline. The CDR3 coding sequence is TGCAGCGCATTTCAGTACTATGGCTACACCTTC. Protein: CSAFQYYGYTF.

The chain has TRBV2 and TRBJ2-1; possible D gene TRBD2, 6 bases. The germline gives CDR1 SNHLY, CDR2 FYNNEI. Trimming cost V 4 bases and J 8 bases, with 12 bases left between them. The CDR3 extends over 13 amino acids. Here the CDR3 DNA reads TGTGCCAGCAGTGGGCGGGGAATAGATGAGCAGTTCTTC. Translating gives CASSGRGIDEQFF.

This clone has only one observation. The chain uses TRBV9 and TRBJ1-4; 9 nucleotides align to TRBD1. With 0 bases clipped from V and 2 bases from J, the junction kept 2 bases outside the gene matches. CDR1 is SGDLS and CDR2 is YYNGEE in the germline V gene. This CDR3 comprises 16 residues. The DNA for the CDR3 is TGTGCCAGCAGCGTAGGGACAGGGGCGACTAATGAAAAACTGTTTTTT. Encoded protein: CASSVGTGATNEKLFF.